The sequence of this T cell receptor beta chain was determined in a study of vaccination and CD4 T cells after COVID-19. Treatment indicated: roughly 10-day PBMC culture with coronavirus spike peptide pools or control peptides (ViraFEST assay). Researchers used the Oncomine TCR Beta short-read assay to sequence DNA from cultured CD4+ T cells. TCRdb processed the PCR reads anew with MiXCR; each CDR3 protein has one entry. The sample holds approximately 10,000 distinct CDR3 sequences, 65% to 80% seen once. Concerning this clonotype: Antigen specificity is unknown.

The length of the CDR3 is 15 residues. Germline CDR1 DFQATT, CDR2 SNEGSKA (reference sequence). With 1 base clipped from V and 3 bases from J, the junction kept 6 bases outside the gene matches. The chain links TRBV20-1 to TRBJ2-1; TRBD1 agrees at 7 bases. The sample consisted of CD4+ T cells from blood, cultured in vitro. This sequence originates from a human donor who had recovered from COVID-19. The CDR3 bases are TGCAGTGCTAGAGTTGGGACAGAGATCTACAATGAGCAGTTCTTC. Its protein is CSARVGTEIYNEQFF.